The clone carrying this T cell receptor beta chain came up a few times. Its antigen remains unidentified. This entry is derived from a study of spatial heterogeneity in lung cancer. Study as a whole: Mean representation of each unique TCR and UMI combination in the raw reads exceeded nine occurrences. Overall study findings and caveats: Blood carried ubiquitous expanded tumor TCRs more at resection than follow-up.

TCRdb processed the 5' RACE reads anew with MiXCR; each CDR3 protein has one entry. The data hold roughly 80,000 distinct CDR3 sequences, with roughly 13% observed a single time. Time point given: sample taken at primary tumor resection. Researchers sequenced whole RNA taken from tumor, nontumor lung or frozen PBMC without sorting. Samples were donated by 72 untreated early-stage non-small cell lung cancer patients. Trimming removed 0 bases from V and 1 base from J, with 10 bases in between. This CDR3 has 15 amino acids. Germline V gives CDR1 SGHRS, CDR2 YFSETQ. The chain employs TRBV5-1 and TRBJ1-1, with D possibly TRBD1 on 5 matching bases. The sample was PBMCs, taken at surgery. The sequence came from a male donor with early-stage non-small cell lung cancer. In nucleotides, the CDR3 is TGCGCCAGCAGCTTGGGGGGCGGGGAGAACACTGAAGCTTTCTTT. This translates into CASSLGGGENTEAFF.